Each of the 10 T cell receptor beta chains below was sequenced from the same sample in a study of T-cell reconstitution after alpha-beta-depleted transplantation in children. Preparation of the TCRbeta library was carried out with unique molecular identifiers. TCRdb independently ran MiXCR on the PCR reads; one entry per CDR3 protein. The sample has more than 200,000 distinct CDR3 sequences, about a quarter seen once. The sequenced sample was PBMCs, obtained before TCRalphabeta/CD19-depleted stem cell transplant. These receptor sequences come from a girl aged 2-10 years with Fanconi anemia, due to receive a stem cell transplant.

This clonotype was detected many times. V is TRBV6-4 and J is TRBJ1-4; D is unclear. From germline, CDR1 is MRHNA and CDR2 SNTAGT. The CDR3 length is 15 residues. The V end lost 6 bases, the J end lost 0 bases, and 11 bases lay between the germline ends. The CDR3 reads CASSRTASTNEKLFF. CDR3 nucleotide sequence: TGTGCCAGCAGCAGAACAGCCTCAACTAATGAAAAACTGTTTTTT.

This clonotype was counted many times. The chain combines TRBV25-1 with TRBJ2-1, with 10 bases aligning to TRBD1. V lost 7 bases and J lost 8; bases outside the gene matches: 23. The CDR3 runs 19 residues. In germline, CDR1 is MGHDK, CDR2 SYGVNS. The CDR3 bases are TGTGCCAGCACTAAACGCACCGGGACAGGGGTGTTCTTCGAGGATGAGCAGTTCTTC. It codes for CASTKRTGTGVFFEDEQFF.

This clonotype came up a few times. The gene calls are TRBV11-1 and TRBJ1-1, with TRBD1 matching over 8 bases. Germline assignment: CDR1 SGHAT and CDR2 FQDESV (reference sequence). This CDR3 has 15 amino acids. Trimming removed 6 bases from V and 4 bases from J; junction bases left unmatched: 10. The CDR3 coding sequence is TGTGCCAGCAGTGACAGGACAGGGAGGATCACTGAAGCTTTCTTT. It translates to CASSDRTGRITEAFF.

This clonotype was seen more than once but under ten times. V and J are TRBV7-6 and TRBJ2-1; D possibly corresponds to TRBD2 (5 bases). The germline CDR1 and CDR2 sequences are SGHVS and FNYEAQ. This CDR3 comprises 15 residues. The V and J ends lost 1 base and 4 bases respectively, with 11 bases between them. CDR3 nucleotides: TGTGCCAGCAGCTTAGAGGGAGAGGTGTACAATGAGCAGTTCTTC. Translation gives CASSLEGEVYNEQFF.

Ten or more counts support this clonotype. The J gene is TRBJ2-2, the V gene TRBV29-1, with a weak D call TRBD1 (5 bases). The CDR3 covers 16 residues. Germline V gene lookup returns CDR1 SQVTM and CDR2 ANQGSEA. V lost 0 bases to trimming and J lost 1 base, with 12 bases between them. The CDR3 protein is CSVEDGSGLNTGELFF. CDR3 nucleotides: TGCAGCGTTGAAGACGGATCAGGGCTGAACACCGGGGAGCTGTTTTTT.

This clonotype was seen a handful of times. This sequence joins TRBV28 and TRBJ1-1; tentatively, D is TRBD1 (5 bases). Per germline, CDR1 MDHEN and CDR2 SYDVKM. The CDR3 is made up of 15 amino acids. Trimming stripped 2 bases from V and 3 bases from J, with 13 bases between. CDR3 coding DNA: TGTGCCAGCAGTTTACGGGCAGGGTGGGACACTGAAGCTTTCTTT. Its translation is CASSLRAGWDTEAFF.

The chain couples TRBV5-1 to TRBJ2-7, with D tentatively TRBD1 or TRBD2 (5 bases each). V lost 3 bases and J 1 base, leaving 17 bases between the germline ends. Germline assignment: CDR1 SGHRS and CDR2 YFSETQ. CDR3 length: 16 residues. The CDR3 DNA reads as TGCGCCAGCAGCTCTTCGGGACCGAGCACTTCCTACGAGCAGTACTTC. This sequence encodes CASSSSGPSTSYEQYF.

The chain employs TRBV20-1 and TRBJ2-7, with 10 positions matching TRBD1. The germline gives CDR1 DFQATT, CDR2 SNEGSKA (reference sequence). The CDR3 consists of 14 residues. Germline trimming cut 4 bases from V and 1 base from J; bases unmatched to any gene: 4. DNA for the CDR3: TGCAGTGCTATGACAGGGGGCGCATCCTACGAGCAGTACTTC. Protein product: CSAMTGGASYEQYF.

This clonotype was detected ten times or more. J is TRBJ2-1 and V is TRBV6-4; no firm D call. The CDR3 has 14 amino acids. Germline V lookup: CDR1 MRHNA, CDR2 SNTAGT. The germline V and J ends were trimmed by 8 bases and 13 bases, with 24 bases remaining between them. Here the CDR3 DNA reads TGTGCCAGCGAAGTTTGTTCGGCCCGCTTACTACAGTTCTTC. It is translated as CASEVCSARLLQFF.

The CDR3 bases are TGCGCCAGCAGCTCGGGACTAGCGGGAGTGGACCTGGAAGATACGCAGTATTTT. Residues: CASSSGLAGVDLEDTQYF. The chain combines TRBV5-1 with TRBJ2-3, with 14 bases that match TRBD2. The CDR3 spans 18 residues. CDR1 and CDR2 (germline): SGHRS, YFSETQ. Unmatched junction bases numbered 11, after V lost 3 bases and J lost 5 bases.